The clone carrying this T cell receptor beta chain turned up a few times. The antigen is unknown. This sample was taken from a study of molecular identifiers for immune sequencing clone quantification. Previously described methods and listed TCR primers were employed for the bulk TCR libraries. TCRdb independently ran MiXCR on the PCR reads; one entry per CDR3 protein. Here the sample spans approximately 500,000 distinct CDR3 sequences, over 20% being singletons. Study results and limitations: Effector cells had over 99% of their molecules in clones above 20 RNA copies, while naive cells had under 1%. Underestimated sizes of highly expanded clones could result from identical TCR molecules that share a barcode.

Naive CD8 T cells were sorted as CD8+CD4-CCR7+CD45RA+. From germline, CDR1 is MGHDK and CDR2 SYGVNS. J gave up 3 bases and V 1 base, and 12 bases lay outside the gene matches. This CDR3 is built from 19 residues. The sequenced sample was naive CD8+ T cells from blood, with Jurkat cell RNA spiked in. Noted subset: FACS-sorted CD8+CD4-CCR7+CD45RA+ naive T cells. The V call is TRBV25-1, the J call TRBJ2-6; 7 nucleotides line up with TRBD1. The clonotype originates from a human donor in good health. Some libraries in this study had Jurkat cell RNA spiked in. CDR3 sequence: CASSEFGRDSPIGANVLTF. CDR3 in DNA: TGTGCCAGCAGTGAATTTGGCCGGGACAGCCCTATTGGGGCCAACGTCCTGACTTTC.